Here is one TCR beta chain with its context. The data were taken from a study of blood T cell repertoires in COVID-19. Background on the study: Whether acute or convalescent, the COVID-19 samples came from the United States, Italy and Spain. PBMCs, B-cell-depleted T cells, or T cells provided the cDNA or gDNA that made up the material.

Assay: immunoSEQ multiplex PCR; the TCRdb copy retains only in-frame clones and omits some. The sample includes 30,000 to 40,000 clones, over 80% of them seen just once. Sequenced: peripheral blood. The receptor comes from an older man with active COVID-19.

CDR3 sequence (DNA): TGTGCCAGCAGCGTAGGAAGCGGGCTAAGGCGGAGCACAGATACGCAGTATTTT. Translation gives CASSVGSGLRRSTDTQYF. J is TRBJ2-3 and V is TRBV9; a possible D gene is TRBD2 (6 bases). Trimming left V 0 bases short and J 0 bases short, with 17 bases between. CDR3 size: 18 residues. In germline, CDR1 is SGDLS, CDR2 YYNGEE. The complete variable domain, with remaining parts taken from reference TRBV9 and TRBJ2-3, reads DSGVTQTPKHLITATGQRVTLRCSPRSGDLSVYWYQQSLDQGLQFLIQYYNGEERAKGNILERFSAQQFPDLHSELNLSSLELGDSALYFCASSVGSGLRRSTDTQYFGPGTRLTVL.